Included here is one T cell receptor (beta chain) sequence, with context. What this receptor recognizes is not known. No base qualities exist here, and no much larger clone lies one base off it. These data are taken from a study of blood T cells in healthy people across ages (dated by TCRdb to 2015 to 2017). In terms of the full investigation: In model experiments, template switching captured roughly one uniquely barcoded TCR beta cDNA molecule for every two T cells. Age-related changes in TCR beta repertoire diversity were measured in the study by deep sequencing normalized with unique cDNA molecular identifiers. The donors were divided into four age groups: young (average around 16 years), middle-aged (approximately 39), aged (approximately 62) and long-lived (more than 75). To avoid experimental bias, donors of different ages were distributed randomly across sequencing lanes. The study analyzed two additional independent replicas of 1 million unique cDNA reads from the same blood draw for two donors, one aged 18 to 30 and one aged 80 or older.

The library was made by 5' RACE. Sequencing relied on an Illumina HiSeq 2500. A second roughly 6 to 11 cycle PCR used a sample-barcoded 5' primer and a J-beta primer mix. A unique molecular identifier was introduced onto each TCR beta cDNA molecule by a template-switch 5' adaptor carrying 12 random nucleotides. Each sample yielded at least 2.5 million CDR3-containing paired-end reads. All of the RNA was converted into first-strand cDNA using the Mint cDNA synthesis kit, with a TRBC-specific oligonucleotide serving as the primer. Following uracil-DNA glycosylase treatment, a first 18-cycle PCR with universal primers M1SS and BC2_uni_R was performed on all cDNA. Per the authors' processing: Each sample was normalized by randomly selecting 1 million high-quality reads, each carrying a distinct molecular identifier. Instead of being binned into consensus sequences, reads that shared molecular identifiers were thrown out. MiTCR, run with a Q25 quality threshold and the strictest error-elimination algorithm, handled CDR3 identification, clonotype clustering and error correction. A nonparametric unseen species model using Euler transformation provided a lower-bound estimate of total TCR beta diversity. TCRdb trimmed public reads at Q25 via fastp, called clones via MiXCR and kept in-frame beta chains. CDR3 protein sequences are deduplicated, and each keeps its most common genes and DNA. The V and J calls and clone size come from TCRdb's table, not from the authors' own analysis. Counted in this sample were fewer than 700,000 distinct CDR3 sequences; more than 45% of them appeared once. Of the sample, about 26% falls within the top ten clones.

What the research found in general, with its limitations: The long-lived group showed more naive CD4+ T cells, fewer expanded clones and increased TCR diversity than the aged group, suggesting age selection. Conclusive comparison of naive and antigen-experienced compartments was prevented by the profiling of bulk unsorted PBMCs. As age increased, observed TCR beta diversity per million T cells dropped in a roughly linear way, and a significant reduction was already evident by age roughly 40. Estimates of total diversity from one million sequenced T cells were regarded as lower bounds and underestimates. The CMV infection status of donors was not known, potentially confounding age-related changes in expanded clonotypes. Observed TCR beta diversity correlated strongly with the percentage of naive T cells measured by flow cytometry.

Systemically healthy Caucasian individuals from Russia, about 38 in total and aged about 6 to 90 years, were included as donors. Each donor gave ten milliliters of peripheral blood, collected into EDTA-treated Vacutainer tubes. Ficoll-Paque density-gradient centrifugation was used to isolate PBMCs, with at least 7 million per sample. Total RNA, at least 6 micrograms per sample, was extracted from PBMCs with Trizol reagent. The percentages of naive CD45RAhigh/CD27high T cells were determined by flow cytometry on a PBMC aliquot from every donor. The CDR3 starts with the cysteine, ends with the phenylalanine, and has 15 residues. Solely the CDR3 DNA is kept, with 45 bases framed from the first base. CDR1 and CDR2 are read off the germline V gene as SGHAT and FQNNGV. The germline V and J ends show losses of 5 bases and 5 bases respectively, and no gene match explains 8 bases of the junction.

The V gene is TRBV11-2 and the J gene is TRBJ2-2; 7 central nucleotides agree with TRBD1. The sequence was collected from a man older than 75 in good health. Sequencing was done on a sample of blood. The DNA sequence follows: TGTGCCAGCAGCCGAGACAGGGTGGGAACCGGGGAGCTGTTTTTT. This encodes CASSRDRVGTGELFF.